The 32 T cell receptor beta chains in this list originate from one sample, sequenced in a study of brain T cells in children with intractable seizures. Sequencing was performed with immunoSEQ multiplex PCR; in TCRdb, only in-frame clones are kept and a portion is missing. Here the sample spans about 340,000 clones, approximately 93% being singletons. As to time point: blood from clinic visit 5 months post-surgery; TSC patient then seizure free. The starting material was peripheral blood, obtained 4 to 5 months after surgery. The source of these receptors is a boy less than two years old with tuberous sclerosis and intractable seizures.

The V and J genes are TRBV2 and TRBJ1-4; possibly TRBD1 for D (6 bases). The V gene's germline CDR1 is SNHLY and CDR2 FYNNEI. V was shortened by 8 bases and J by 0 bases, with 10 bases between the two germline ends. The CDR3 sequence is 14 residues long. The CDR3 reads CASGWTATNEKLFF. The CDR3, as DNA: TGTGCCAGCGGTTGGACAGCAACTAATGAAAAACTGTTTTTT.

V gene TRBV19 combines with J gene TRBJ2-2, with D possibly being TRBD1 (8 bases). V lost 0 bases and J lost 6, with 17 bases in between. Germline V gene sequence: CDR1 LNHDA, CDR2 SQIVND (reference sequence). The CDR3 has 17 amino acids. CDR3 coding DNA: TGTGCCAGTAGTATAGACCGGGAGGACAGGGAATCCGGGGAGCTGTTTTTT. It encodes CASSIDREDRESGELFF.

The chain couples TRBV6-1 to TRBJ1-2; 8 bases line up with TRBD1. The CDR3 consists of 18 residues. Germline values: CDR1 MNHNS, CDR2 SASEGT. J was trimmed by 0 bases and V by 3 bases; bases with no gene match: 12. The CDR3 region is CASSDGPPGQVTNYGYTF. CDR3 DNA sequence: TGTGCCAGCAGTGATGGTCCGCCGGGACAGGTCACTAACTATGGCTACACCTTC.

The chain links TRBV6-1 to TRBJ1-6; unclear D gene. CDR1 and CDR2 from the germline V gene are MNHNS and SASEGT. V gave up 0 bases and J gave up 12 bases, with 12 bases separating them. This CDR3 is 14 amino acids long. CDR3: CASSEAEFRGPLHF. The DNA for the CDR3 is TGTGCCAGCAGTGAAGCCGAGTTTCGGGGACCCCTCCACTTT.

The chain couples TRBV18 to TRBJ2-5; D is possibly TRBD1 (6 bases). Trimming removed 4 bases at V and 2 bases at J, with 17 bases between. Germline loops: CDR1 KGHSH, CDR2 LQKENI. CDR3 length: 16 residues. The CDR3 is CASSHTRDTIQETQYF. CDR3 DNA sequence: TGTGCCAGCTCACACACCCGGGACACGATACAAGAGACCCAGTACTTC. Using reference TRBV18 and TRBJ2-5 for the parts outside the CDR3, the full variable domain is NAGVMQNPRHLVRRRGQEARLRCSPMKGHSHVYWYRQLPEEGLKFMVYLQKENIIDESGMPKERFSAEFPKEGPSILRIQQVVRGDSAAYFCASSHTRDTIQETQYFGPGTRLLVL.

This clone has a single count. The chain uses TRBV9 and TRBJ2-6, with D perhaps matching TRBD1 (6 bases). Germline V gene lookup returns CDR1 SGDLS and CDR2 YYNGEE. The CDR3 has 17 amino acids. The V and J ends lost 2 bases and 2 bases respectively, with 14 bases between them. The chain's CDR3 is CASSVRLKGAGANVLTF. CDR3 DNA sequence: TGTGCCAGCAGCGTCCGTCTAAAGGGGGCTGGGGCCAACGTCCTGACTTTC.

The rearrangement joins TRBV2 to TRBJ1-5, with unresolved D. Germline CDR1 and CDR2: SNHLY and FYNNEI. V shed 3 bases and J shed 7 bases, with 13 bases lying between them. This CDR3 comprises 14 residues. DNA for the CDR3: TGTGCCAGCAGTGACGAATGGGTGGGCCAGCCCCAGCATTTT. This translates into CASSDEWVGQPQHF.

The chain employs TRBV30 and TRBJ2-5; D is unclear. V was clipped by 5 bases and J by 5 bases, with 15 bases between them. Germline V gene sequence: CDR1 GTSNPN, CDR2 SVGIG (reference sequence). The CDR3 runs to 13 residues. The CDR3 nucleotides are TGTGCCTGGGGCACACCAACTCGGGAGACCCAGTACTTC. Its translation: CAWGTPTRETQYF.

This sequence joins TRBV4-1 and TRBJ2-1; D is unresolved. V lost 3 bases and J 4 bases, leaving 16 bases between the germline ends. This CDR3 contains 16 residues. Germline V gene lookup returns CDR1 MGHRA and CDR2 YSYEKL. The CDR3 spells CASSQALDGYYNEQFF. The CDR3 DNA reads as TGCGCCAGCAGCCAGGCGTTGGACGGGTATTACAATGAGCAGTTCTTC.

The genes are TRBV30 and TRBJ2-5, with D possibly TRBD1 on 6 matching bases. The germline V gene has CDR1 GTSNPN and CDR2 SVGIG (reference sequence). The CDR3 extends over 13 amino acids. V was shortened by 8 bases and J by 5 bases, with 18 bases between the two germline ends. CDR3 sequence reads: CAVTGLLLETQYF. CDR3 coding DNA: TGTGCCGTCACAGGGCTCCTATTGGAGACCCAGTACTTC. Full variable domain (remainder filled in from reference TRBV30 and TRBJ2-5): SQTIHQWPATLVQPVGSPLSLECTVEGTSNPNLYWYRQAAGRGLQLLFYSVGIGQISSEVPQNLSASRPQDRQFILSSKKLLLSDSGFYLCAVTGLLLETQYFGPGTRLLVL.

CDR3 DNA sequence: TGCGCCAGCAGCTTTAGCGGCGAGCAGTACTTC. Protein: CASSFSGEQYF. The V and J genes are TRBV5-1 and TRBJ2-7; D possibly corresponds to TRBD2 (6 bases). The CDR3 loop spans 11 amino acids. V was trimmed by 2 bases and J by 6 bases, leaving 6 bases between them. Germline V CDR1 and CDR2: SGHRS, YFSETQ.

This rearrangement joins TRBV5-6 to TRBJ2-3; tentative D call: TRBD1 (5 bases). There are 15 residues in the CDR3. Germline V gives CDR1 SGHDT, CDR2 YYEEEE. V lost 0 bases and J lost 0, with 8 bases in between. CDR3 bases: TGTGCCAGCAGCTTGGTTCACAGGAGCACAGATACGCAGTATTTT. As protein: CASSLVHRSTDTQYF.

The chain has TRBV9 and TRBJ1-1, with D unclear. V lost 1 base, J lost 2 bases, and 9 bases lay in between. CDR1 is SGDLS and CDR2 is YYNGEE in the germline V gene. The CDR3 loop spans 14 amino acids. The CDR3 loop is CASSVRTANTEAFF. Here the CDR3 DNA reads TGTGCCAGCAGCGTAAGAACAGCTAACACTGAAGCTTTCTTT. The full variable domain, its missing parts supplied by reference TRBV9 and TRBJ1-1, is DSGVTQTPKHLITATGQRVTLRCSPRSGDLSVYWYQQSLDQGLQFLIQYYNGEERAKGNILERFSAQQFPDLHSELNLSSLELGDSALYFCASSVRTANTEAFFGQGTRLTVV.

The rearrangement uses TRBV24-1 and TRBJ2-2; 10 bases align to TRBD1. The V segment lost 4 bases and the J segment 4 bases; nucleotides outside the gene matches: 5. The CDR3 loop spans 16 amino acids. Per the germline V gene, CDR1 is KGHDR and CDR2 is SFDVKD. DNA of the CDR3: TGTGCCACCAGTGAACAGGGACAGGGGTCCACCGGGGAGCTGTTTTTT. Encoded protein: CATSEQGQGSTGELFF.

The chain recombines TRBV10-3 with TRBJ2-7, with TRBD1 matching over 12 bases. This CDR3 comprises 13 residues. Trimming cost V 8 bases and J 6 bases; bases outside gene matches: 5. Looked up from germline, CDR1 is ENHRY and CDR2 is SYGVKD. CDR3 in DNA: TGTGCCATCGGGGACAGGGGGCTATCCGAGCAGTACTTC. Translated, it gives CAIGDRGLSEQYF.

The V call is TRBV27, the J call TRBJ1-1; no clear D gene. This CDR3 spans 16 amino acids. The germline CDR1 and CDR2 sequences are MNHEY and SMNVEV (reference sequence). V was pared by 2 bases and J by 3 bases, with 16 bases between. The CDR3 bases are TGTGCCAGCAGTTTACGCAGGTATGGTTCGGACACTGAAGCTTTCTTT. It specifies CASSLRRYGSDTEAFF.

V gene TRBV11-2 combines with J gene TRBJ2-2, with D tentatively TRBD2 (5 bases). The CDR3 spans 15 residues. V was clipped by 1 base and J by 7 bases, with 13 bases between them. Germline V gives CDR1 SGHAT, CDR2 FQNNGV. CDR3 in DNA: TGTGCCAGCAGCTTAGTTCCCGACCGGGACGGGGAGCTGTTTTTT. Its protein is CASSLVPDRDGELFF.

The chain employs TRBV5-4 and TRBJ2-3; 10 nucleotides agree with TRBD1. The V gene end was trimmed by 5 bases and the J gene end by 3 bases; junction bases not matched to a gene: 6. The V gene's germline CDR1 is SGHNT and CDR2 YYREEE (reference sequence). CDR3 length: 15 amino acids. CDR3 coding DNA: TGTGCCAGCAGTCCGGGACAGGGGTGGACAGATACGCAGTATTTT. Translating gives CASSPGQGWTDTQYF. Combining the CDR3 with reference TRBV5-4 and TRBJ2-3 gives the whole variable domain ETGVTQSPTHLIKTRGQQVTLRCSSQSGHNTVSWYQQALGQGPQFIFQYYREEENGRGNFPPRFSGLQFPNYSSELNVNALELDDSALYLCASSPGQGWTDTQYFGPGTRLTVL.

The V and J genes are TRBV3-1 (or the pseudogene TRBV3-2) and TRBJ2-1; 16 nucleotides agree with TRBD2. The length of the CDR3 is 20 residues. V was clipped by 6 bases and J by 3 bases; unmatched bases: 14. Germline loops: CDR1 LGHDT, CDR2 YNNKEL (reference sequence). The CDR3 here is CASSPPGLAGGPGGYNEQFF. CDR3 bases: TGTGCCAGCAGTCCCCCGGGACTAGCGGGAGGGCCTGGGGGCTACAATGAGCAGTTCTTC.

This rearrangement joins TRBV3-1 (or the pseudogene TRBV3-2) to TRBJ1-6; D is undetermined. The CDR3 consists of 16 residues. CDR1 is LGHDT, CDR2 YNNKEL, per germline (reference sequence). The V gene lost 5 bases and the J gene lost 7 bases, with 18 bases spanning the gap. The CDR3: CASSAIFPSGNSPLHF. In DNA, the CDR3 is TGTGCCAGCAGCGCTATCTTCCCTTCGGGGAATTCACCCCTCCACTTT.

This chain joins TRBV12-3 or TRBV12-4 and TRBJ1-1; D is ambiguous. There are 12 residues in the CDR3. Trimming removed 2 bases at V and 4 bases at J, with 5 bases between. The CDR3 here is CASSLISTEAFF. In DNA form, the CDR3 reads TGTGCCAGCAGTTTAATTAGCACTGAAGCTTTCTTT.

The V and J genes are TRBV10-3 and TRBJ1-5; D remains ambiguous. The V and J ends lost 3 bases and 2 bases respectively, with 8 bases between them. Germline V gene sequence: CDR1 ENHRY, CDR2 SYGVKD. There are 14 residues in the CDR3. CDR3 DNA sequence: TGTGCCATCAGTGAAGTTGGGGGCAATCAGCCCCAGCATTTT. The encoded protein is CAISEVGGNQPQHF.

V gene TRBV19 combines with J gene TRBJ2-3; D remains ambiguous. Deletions cut 5 bases from V and 1 base from J, with 16 bases between. The germline gives CDR1 LNHDA, CDR2 SQIVND (reference sequence). This CDR3 region has 16 residues. This CDR3 reads CASSSQRLLGTDTQYF. The DNA of the CDR3 is TGTGCCAGTAGTTCCCAAAGGCTACTGGGCACAGATACGCAGTATTTT.

The chain recombines TRBV6-6 with TRBJ2-7; 9 bases align to TRBD1. V was pared by 6 bases and J by 9 bases, with 12 bases of the junction left unmatched. The CDR3 totals 14 residues. CDR1 is MNHNY and CDR2 is SVGAGI in the germline V gene (reference sequence). CDR3 DNA: TGTGCCAGCAGACCCGCCGGGACAGGGCAATCGCAGTACTTC. Amino acids: CASRPAGTGQSQYF.

This chain links TRBV7-3 with TRBJ2-3; D is tentatively TRBD1 or TRBD2 (5 bases each). CDR1 and CDR2 (germline): SGHTA, FQGTGA. The length of the CDR3 is 15 residues. The germline V and J ends were trimmed by 5 bases and 0 bases, with 12 bases remaining between them. CDR3 sequence reads: CASSPRGDSTDTQYF. The CDR3 DNA reads as TGTGCCAGCAGCCCACGAGGGGACAGCACAGATACGCAGTATTTT.

Points on this clone: At one of its ends the junction is not consistent with the germline gene, which may arise from a read error. This chain links TRBV30 with TRBJ2-7, with TRBD1 identical over 9 bases. CDR3 size: 14 residues. The germline gives CDR1 GTSNPN, CDR2 SVGIG (reference sequence). CDR3 DNA sequence: TGTGCCTGGAGTGTACACCCCGGGACAGGGCATTTCTGCTTC. Amino acids: CAWSVHPGTGHFCF.

J is TRBJ2-7 and V is TRBV27, with TRBD2 matching over 7 bases. The CDR3 contains 16 residues. The V segment lost 4 bases and the J segment 4 bases; nucleotides outside the gene matches: 13. The germline V gene has CDR1 MNHEY and CDR2 SMNVEV (reference sequence). DNA of the CDR3: TGTGCCAGCAGTTCGCCGGAGCGGGAATTTGTGTACGAGCAGTACTTC. Its protein is CASSSPEREFVYEQYF.

The chain carries TRBV7-9 and TRBJ1-1; no definite D call. The CDR3 is made up of 12 amino acids. The germline V gene encodes CDR1 SEHNR and CDR2 FQNEAQ (reference sequence). V lost 5 bases and J lost 3, with 7 bases in between. The CDR3 region is CASSLRYTEAFF. DNA of the CDR3: TGTGCCAGCAGCCTAAGGTACACTGAAGCTTTCTTT.

The chain couples TRBV28 to TRBJ1-3; weak D call: TRBD1 (5 bases). The CDR3 totals 16 residues. V lost 5 bases, J lost 1 base, and 15 bases lay in between. Germline V gene lookup returns CDR1 MDHEN and CDR2 SYDVKM. The CDR3 protein is CASSPPGLKSGNTIYF. In DNA, the CDR3 is TGTGCCAGCAGTCCACCGGGACTCAAGTCTGGAAACACCATATATTTT.

The chain combines TRBV10-3 with TRBJ2-2; 11 positions match TRBD2. V was clipped by 4 bases and J by 6 bases; unmatched bases: 10. The CDR3 has 17 amino acids. Germline V gene data show CDR1 as ENHRY and CDR2 as SYGVKD. CDR3 residues: CAISGSLAGGRAGELFF. Here the CDR3 DNA reads TGTGCCATCAGTGGGTCCCTAGCGGGAGGACGGGCCGGGGAGCTGTTTTTT.

V gene TRBV3-1 (or the pseudogene TRBV3-2) combines with J gene TRBJ1-1; D is uncertain. This CDR3 has 14 residues. Trimming removed 4 bases at V and 3 bases at J, with 12 bases between. CDR1 LGHDT and CDR2 YNNKEL come from the germline V gene (reference sequence). This chain's CDR3 is CASSPSWRDTEAFF. In nucleotides, the CDR3 is TGTGCCAGCAGCCCCTCCTGGAGGGACACTGAAGCTTTCTTT.

The rearrangement joins TRBV30 to TRBJ2-7; D gene unclear. The CDR3 is made up of 11 amino acids. V lost 0 bases to trimming and J lost 7 bases, with 7 bases between them. Germline V lookup: CDR1 GTSNPN, CDR2 SVGIG (reference sequence). CDR3 in DNA: TGTGCCTGGAGTGTACATGAAGAGCAGTACTTC. This gives the protein CAWSVHEEQYF.